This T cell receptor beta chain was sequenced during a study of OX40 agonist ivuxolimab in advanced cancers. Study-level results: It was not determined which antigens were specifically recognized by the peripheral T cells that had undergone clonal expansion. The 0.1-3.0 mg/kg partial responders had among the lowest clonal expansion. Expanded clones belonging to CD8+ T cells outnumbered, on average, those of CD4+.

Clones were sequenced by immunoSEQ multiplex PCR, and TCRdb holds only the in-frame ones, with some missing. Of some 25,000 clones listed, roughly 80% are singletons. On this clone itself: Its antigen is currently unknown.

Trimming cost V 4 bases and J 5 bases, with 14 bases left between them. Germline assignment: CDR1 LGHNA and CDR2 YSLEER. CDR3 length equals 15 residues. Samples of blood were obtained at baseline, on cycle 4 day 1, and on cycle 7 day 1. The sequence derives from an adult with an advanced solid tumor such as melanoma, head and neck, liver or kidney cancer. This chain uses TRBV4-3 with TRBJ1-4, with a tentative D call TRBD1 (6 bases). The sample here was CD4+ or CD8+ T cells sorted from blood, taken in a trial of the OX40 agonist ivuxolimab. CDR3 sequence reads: CASSRDRTRNEKLFF. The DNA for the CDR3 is TGCGCCAGCAGCCGAGACAGGACCAGGAATGAAAAACTGTTTTTT.